These T cell receptor beta chains were read from a single sample in a study of T-cell reconstitution after alpha-beta-depleted transplantation in children. TCRdb recomputed calls from the PCR reads with MiXCR, one row per CDR3 protein. Among about 500,000 distinct CDR3 sequences listed, about 30% were seen once. Sequences were derived from PBMCs from the stem cell graft donor, sampled from the stem cell graft. The receptor set was obtained from a human donor who donated a stem cell graft to a child with aplastic anemia. CDR3s include the opening cysteine and the closing phenylalanine or tryptophan. The order of the fields is J gene, D gene, clone size, V gene, CDR3 DNA, CDR3 protein. A D gene is named only where the DNA matches it firmly. Clone size appears in some rows only: once, few, many, or a class for an expanded clone.

>TRBJ2-3|-|-|TRBV7-2
TGTGCCAGCAGCTCTCCCCCGGGAGCGACAGATACGCAGTGTTTT
CASSSPPGATDTQCF
>TRBJ2-5|-|few|TRBV10-3
TGTGCCATCAGTGATCCCCAGGGAGATGGGGAGACCCAGTACTTC
CAISDPQGDGETQYF
>TRBJ1-3|-|-|TRBV7-9
TGTGCCAGCAGCTTAGCGACAGACCCTGGAAACACCATATATTTT
CASSLATDPGNTIYF
>TRBJ1-5|TRBD1|-|TRBV6-7
TGTGCCAGCAGTTGGACAGGGTATAGCAATCAGCCCCAGCATTTT
CASSWTGYSNQPQHF
>TRBJ1-6|TRBD1|-|TRBV14
TGTGCCAGCAGCAATATGGACAGGGGGCTGTCACCCCTCCACTTT
CASSNMDRGLSPLHF
>TRBJ2-4|-|few|TRBV7-3
TGTGCCAGCAGCTTACAGGGGACCTTAGCCAAAAACATTCAGTACTTC
CASSLQGTLAKNIQYF
>TRBJ2-1|TRBD2|-|TRBV12-3/TRBV12-4
TGTGCCAGCGATCGCAGCGGGAGGGACTACAATGAGCAGTTCTTC
CASDRSGRDYNEQFF
>TRBJ2-4|-|few|TRBV12-3/TRBV12-4
TGTGCCAGCAGTTTAGAACCGGGACAACTAGCCAAAAACATTCAGTACTTC
CASSLEPGQLAKNIQYF
>TRBJ2-3|-|-|TRBV12-3/TRBV12-4
TGTGCCAGCAGCGCCACCCCAGATACGCAGTATTTT
CASSATPDTQYF
>TRBJ1-2|TRBD1|few|TRBV5-1
TGCGCCAGCAGCCCGGGACAGGGAGTCGGGAACTATGGCTACACCTTC
CASSPGQGVGNYGYTF
>TRBJ2-5|TRBD2|few|TRBV30
TGTGCCTGGAGTAAGGGACTAGCCGCGGGAGAGACCCAGTACTTC
CAWSKGLAAGETQYF
>TRBJ2-3|-|-|TRBV28
TGTGCCAGCAGTGGAGCTATGCCTACGCAGTATTTT
CASSGAMPTQYF
>TRBJ2-1|TRBD2|few|TRBV27
TGTGCCAGCAGACCAACTAGCGGGAGGGGTCATGAGCAGTTCTTC
CASRPTSGRGHEQFF
>TRBJ2-1|-|-|TRBV7-7
TGTGCCAGCAGCCTCCGGGTGGGGTCCTACAATGAGCAGTTCTTC
CASSLRVGSYNEQFF
>TRBJ1-1|TRBD1|-|TRBV29-1
TGCAGCGTTCAGGGGGCCCCCACTGAAGCTTTCTTT
CSVQGAPTEAFF
>TRBJ2-7|TRBD1|few|TRBV25-1
TGTGCCAGCAGTGCTGCGGACGACAGGGGTCCCTACGAGCAGTACTTC
CASSAADDRGPYEQYF
>TRBJ2-5|-|few|TRBV29-1
TGCAGCGTTGCCGGACAGCTACAAGAGACCCAGTACTTC
CSVAGQLQETQYF
>TRBJ2-3|TRBD2|-|TRBV4-3
TGCGCCAGCAGCCCTGGACTAGCAAGCACAGATACGCAGTATTTT
CASSPGLASTDTQYF
>TRBJ2-7|-|-|TRBV9
TGTGCCAGCAGCGTCGGGGGGCTAGCCTACGAGCAGTACTTC
CASSVGGLAYEQYF
>TRBJ2-3|TRBD1|few|TRBV6-1
TGTGCCAGCAGGAAAAACAGGGGTACAGATACGCAGTATTTT
CASRKNRGTDTQYF
>TRBJ1-1|-|few|TRBV9
TGTGCCAGCAGCGTAGAGGACAGCACTATGAACACTGAAGCTTTCTTT
CASSVEDSTMNTEAFF
>TRBJ2-1|TRBD2|-|TRBV4-2
TGTGCCAGCAGCCAAGATTTGAGCGGGGGGTACAATGAGCAGTTCTTC
CASSQDLSGGYNEQFF
>TRBJ1-6|TRBD1|-|TRBV5-5
TGTGCCAGCAGCCTCGGACAGGGACCTAATTCACCCCTCCACTTT
CASSLGQGPNSPLHF
>TRBJ2-6|TRBD1|few|TRBV5-1
TGCGCCAGCAGCCGAACCAATCCGGGACAGTGGACCTCTGGGGCCAACGTCCTGACTTTC
CASSRTNPGQWTSGANVLTF
>TRBJ2-1|TRBD2|-|TRBV12-3/TRBV12-4
TGTGCCAGCAGTTCTATGGGACTAGTCTCCAGCTCCTACAATGAGCAGTTCTTC
CASSSMGLVSSSYNEQFF
>TRBJ2-4|TRBD1|-|TRBV12-3/TRBV12-4
TGTGCCAGCACCCCGTCAGGGGGCTCTACCAAAAACATTCAGTACTTC
CASTPSGGSTKNIQYF
>TRBJ2-1|-|few|TRBV4-3
TGCGCCAGCAGCCAAGATCTCGGGGTCCCCTACAATGAGCAGTTCTTC
CASSQDLGVPYNEQFF
>TRBJ2-1|-|-|TRBV4-3
TGCGCCAGCAGCCAAGGCCTCCGAGGACGCTCCTACAATGAGCAGTTCTTC
CASSQGLRGRSYNEQFF
>TRBJ1-1|-|few|TRBV29-1
TGCAGCGTTGCCCAGGGGTGGGGCACTGAAGCTTTCTTT
CSVAQGWGTEAFF
>TRBJ1-1|-|-|TRBV7-2
TGTGCCAGCAGCTTAGTAGGCCGGGGCTGGAACACTGAAGCTTTCTTT
CASSLVGRGWNTEAFF
>TRBJ1-4|-|few|TRBV30
TGTGCCTGGAGTAATCAGGGGAATAATGAAAAACTGTTTTTT
CAWSNQGNNEKLFF
>TRBJ1-4|-|-|TRBV19
TGTGCCAGTACCATGGGGACATCAAATGAAAAACTGTTTTTT
CASTMGTSNEKLFF
>TRBJ2-1|-|few|TRBV4-2
TGTGCCAGCAGCCAAGATCTAGCCCCCGCTACTGAGCAGTTCTTC
CASSQDLAPATEQFF
>TRBJ2-1|TRBD1|-|TRBV11-2
TGTGCCAGCAGCTTGGACAGGGGCACCAATGAGCAGTTCTTC
CASSLDRGTNEQFF
>TRBJ2-2|-|few|TRBV12-3/TRBV12-4
TGTGCCAGCAGCCCCCGACAGGAGCTGTTTTTT
CASSPRQELFF
>TRBJ1-1|-|-|TRBV3-1
TGTGCCAGCAGCCTGACTTGGGAGGCCACTGAAGCTTTCTTT
CASSLTWEATEAFF
>TRBJ2-4|TRBD2|few|TRBV3-1
TGTGCCTGCAGTCCCTATAGCGGGCTCGGCCCTCTAGCCAAAAACATTCAGTACTTC
CACSPYSGLGPLAKNIQYF
>TRBJ1-1|TRBD1|-|TRBV5-6
TGTGCCAGCAGCTTCCGGGACAGGGAGACTGAAGCTTTCTTT
CASSFRDRETEAFF
>TRBJ1-5|-|-|TRBV9
TGTGCCAGCAGCGTCTCAGATAGCAATCAGCCCCAGCATTTT
CASSVSDSNQPQHF
>TRBJ2-7|TRBD1|-|TRBV12-3/TRBV12-4
TGTGCCAGCAGTTTAAGACAAACAGGGGACTACGAGCAGTACTTC
CASSLRQTGDYEQYF
>TRBJ2-1|-|few|TRBV25-1
TGTGCCAGCAGTGAAATCACAGGGCTAGTACATGAGCAGTTCTTC
CASSEITGLVHEQFF
>TRBJ1-1|-|-|TRBV4-1
TGCGCCAGCAGCCAAGATAGGAGGGGGGGGGCTGAAGCTTTCTTT
CASSQDRRGGAEAFF
>TRBJ2-1|-|-|TRBV9
TGTGCCAGCAGCGTAGTATCGGGGTCCCCCTACAATGAGCAGTTCTTC
CASSVVSGSPYNEQFF
>TRBJ2-7|-|-|TRBV5-6
TGTGCCAGCAGCGGGAGGAGCTCCTACGAGCAGTACTTC
CASSGRSSYEQYF
>TRBJ2-5|TRBD2|-|TRBV20-1
TGCAGTGCTCCCGGGACTAGCGGGGTCCCCTTCCACTTC
CSAPGTSGVPFHF
>TRBJ2-3|-|-|TRBV5-1
TGCGCCAGCAGCCCTCCCCTGGACGGCTCCACAGATACGCAGTATTTT
CASSPPLDGSTDTQYF
>TRBJ1-5|TRBD1|-|TRBV9
TGTGCCAGCAGCGTAGGGACAGGGGGTTTTCAGCCCCAGCATTTT
CASSVGTGGFQPQHF
>TRBJ1-2|-|few|TRBV7-2
TGTGCCAGCAGCCCTACTATAGGGGGTTTGTATGGCTACACCTTC
CASSPTIGGLYGYTF
>TRBJ1-6|-|-|TRBV28
TGTGCCAGCGTAAAGTTTCCTCGGGACATCTACTCTACTAATTCACCCCTCCACTTT
CASVKFPRDIYSTNSPLHF
>TRBJ2-2|-|-|TRBV29-1
TGCAGCGCCGCCTCGCCCGCCGGCACCGGGGAGCTGTTTTTT
CSAASPAGTGELFF
>TRBJ2-1|-|few|TRBV7-2
TGTGCCAGCAGCCTGGGGTCGAGCTCCTACAATGAGCAGTTCTTC
CASSLGSSSYNEQFF
>TRBJ1-2|-|once|TRBV24-1
TGTGCCACCAGTGATTGGCAGGGGAAGGATGGCTACACCTTC
CATSDWQGKDGYTF
>TRBJ1-5|TRBD1|-|TRBV20-1
TGCAGTGCTAGGGCTACAGGGGGTAGCAATCAGCCCCAGCATTTT
CSARATGGSNQPQHF
>TRBJ1-2|-|-|TRBV12-3/TRBV12-4
TGTGCCAGCAGTTTCTCGGCGATTAGTAACTATGGCTACACCTTC
CASSFSAISNYGYTF